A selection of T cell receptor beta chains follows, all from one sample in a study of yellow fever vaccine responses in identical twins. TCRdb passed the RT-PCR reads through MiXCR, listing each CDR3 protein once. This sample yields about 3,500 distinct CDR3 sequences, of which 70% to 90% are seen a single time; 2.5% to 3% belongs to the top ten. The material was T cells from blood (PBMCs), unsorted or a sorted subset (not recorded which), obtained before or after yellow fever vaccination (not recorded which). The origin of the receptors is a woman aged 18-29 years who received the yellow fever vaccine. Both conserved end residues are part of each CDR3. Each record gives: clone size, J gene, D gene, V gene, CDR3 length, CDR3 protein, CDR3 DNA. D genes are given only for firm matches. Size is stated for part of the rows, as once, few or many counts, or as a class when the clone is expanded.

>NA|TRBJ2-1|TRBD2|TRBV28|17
CASSLYSGRVGYNEQFF
TGTGCCAGCAGTTTATATAGCGGGAGGGTTGGCTACAATGAGCAGTTCTTC
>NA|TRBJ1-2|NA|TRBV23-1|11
CASSQSVGYTF
TGCGCCAGCAGTCAATCGGTTGGCTACACCTTC
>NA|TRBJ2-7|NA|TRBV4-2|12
CASSKNSYEQYF
TGTGCCAGCAGCAAAAACAGCTACGAGCAGTACTTC
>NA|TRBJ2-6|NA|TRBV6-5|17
CASSLDSSSSGANVLTF
TGTGCCAGCAGTTTAGACAGTTCTAGCTCTGGGGCCAACGTCCTGACTTTC
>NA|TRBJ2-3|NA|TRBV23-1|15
CASSQFTASTDTQYF
TGCGCCAGCAGTCAATTTACAGCTAGCACAGATACGCAGTATTTT
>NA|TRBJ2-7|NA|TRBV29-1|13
CSAQHWNSYEQYF
TGCAGCGCCCAACACTGGAACTCCTACGAGCAGTACTTC
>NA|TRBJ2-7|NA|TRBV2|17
CASSEVPLSLDPYEQYF
TGTGCCAGCAGTGAAGTGCCCCTTAGCCTAGACCCCTACGAGCAGTACTTC
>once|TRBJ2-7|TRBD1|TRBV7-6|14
CASSFSGTGYEQYF
TGTGCCAGCAGCTTCTCCGGGACAGGCTACGAGCAGTACTTC
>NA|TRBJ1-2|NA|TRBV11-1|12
CASSLHTYGYTF
TGTGCCAGCAGCTTACACACCTATGGCTACACCTTC
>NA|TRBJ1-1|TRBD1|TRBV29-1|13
CSVRDSSKGEAFF
TGCAGCGTGAGGGACAGCTCGAAGGGTGAAGCTTTCTTT
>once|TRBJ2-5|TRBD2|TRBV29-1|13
CSVAWLAGQTQYF
TGCAGCGTTGCGTGGCTAGCGGGGCAGACCCAGTACTTC
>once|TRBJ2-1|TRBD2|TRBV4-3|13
CASSYTAGTSQFF
TGCGCCAGCAGCTATACGGCCGGGACTAGCCAGTTCTTC
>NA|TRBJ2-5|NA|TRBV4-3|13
CASSRAGSETQYF
TGCGCCAGCAGCCGAGCGGGCTCCGAGACCCAGTACTTC
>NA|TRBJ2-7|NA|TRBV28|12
CASSLYASELYF
TGTGCCAGCAGTTTATACGCATCCGAGCTGTACTTC
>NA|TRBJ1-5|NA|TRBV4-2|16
CASSQGTVSPPQPQHF
TGTGCCAGCAGCCAAGGGACAGTCTCGCCGCCACAGCCCCAGCATTTT
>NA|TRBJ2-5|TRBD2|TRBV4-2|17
CASSQNGLAGPQETQYF
TGTGCCAGCAGCCAAAACGGACTAGCGGGCCCCCAAGAGACCCAGTACTTC
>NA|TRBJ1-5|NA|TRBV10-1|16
CASSDRIPIDNQPQHF
TGCGCCAGCAGTGATAGGATTCCTATTGACAATCAGCCCCAGCATTTT
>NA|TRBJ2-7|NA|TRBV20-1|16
CSARVIPGAETHEQYF
TGCAGTGCTAGAGTTATACCCGGGGCCGAGACTCACGAGCAGTACTTC
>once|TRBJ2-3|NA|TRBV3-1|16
CARHRGASLRTDTQYF
TGTGCCAGACACCGAGGGGCTAGCCTTCGCACAGATACGCAGTATTTT
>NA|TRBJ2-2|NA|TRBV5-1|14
CASSLAQRAGELFF
TGCGCCAGCAGCTTGGCCCAAAGGGCCGGGGAGCTGTTTTTT
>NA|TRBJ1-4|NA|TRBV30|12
CAWSVRGEKLFF
TGTGCCTGGAGTGTAAGAGGGGAAAAACTGTTTTTT